These T cell receptor beta chains were read from a single sample in a study of T cell responses to AZD1222 COVID-19 vaccine. The method was immunoSEQ multiplex PCR; TCRdb's version includes in-frame clones alone and lacks a portion of them. This table holds 130,000 or so clones, approximately 90% found once. This specimen was peripheral blood, taken on day 0 of AZD1222 vaccination. The receptors derive from an adult in good health. The CDR3 runs from the conserved cysteine through the conserved F or W. D genes are given only for firm matches. The listing skips clone size in some rows; elsewhere it reads once, few, many or a size class.

CDR3 protein: CASSLPNSPLHF
CDR3 DNA: TGTGCCAGCAGTTTACCTAATTCACCCCTCCACTTT
clone size: few
V gene: TRBV12-3/TRBV12-4
D gene: -
J gene: TRBJ1-6

CDR3 protein: CASSLKTEAFF
CDR3 DNA: TGTGCCAGCAGTCTCAAGACTGAAGCTTTCTTT
clone size: once
V gene: TRBV25-1
D gene: -
J gene: TRBJ1-1

CDR3 protein: CASSLTGRSNQPQHF
CDR3 DNA: TGTGCCAGCAGTTTGACAGGGAGGAGCAATCAGCCCCAGCATTTT
clone size: -
V gene: TRBV6-5
D gene: TRBD1
J gene: TRBJ1-5

CDR3 protein: CASSHRQGLGDTQYF
CDR3 DNA: TGCGCCAGCAGCCATAGACAGGGATTAGGGGATACGCAGTATTTT
clone size: -
V gene: TRBV4-3
D gene: TRBD1
J gene: TRBJ2-3

CDR3 protein: CASGLAGGLGFQDTQYF
CDR3 DNA: TGTGCCTCGGGACTAGCGGGAGGTTTAGGTTTTCAAGATACGCAGTATTTT
clone size: -
V gene: TRBV24-1
D gene: TRBD2
J gene: TRBJ2-3

CDR3 protein: CASSLERGYTDTQYF
CDR3 DNA: TGCGCCAGCAGCTTGGAACGCGGTTACACAGATACGCAGTATTTT
clone size: -
V gene: TRBV5-1
D gene: -
J gene: TRBJ2-3

CDR3 protein: CASSLTSGPSPYNEQFF
CDR3 DNA: TGCGCCAGCAGCTTGACTAGCGGGCCGTCACCCTACAATGAGCAGTTCTTC
clone size: -
V gene: TRBV5-1
D gene: TRBD2
J gene: TRBJ2-1

CDR3 protein: CASSEGRSSGNTIYF
CDR3 DNA: TGTGCCAGCAGTGAAGGACGGAGCTCTGGAAACACCATATATTTT
clone size: -
V gene: TRBV6-1
D gene: -
J gene: TRBJ1-3

CDR3 protein: CASSVEGAGTEAFF
CDR3 DNA: TGTGCCAGCAGCGTAGAGGGGGCTGGCACTGAAGCTTTCTTT
clone size: -
V gene: TRBV9
D gene: TRBD1
J gene: TRBJ1-1

CDR3 protein: CASSFLDMGQPQHF
CDR3 DNA: TGTGCCAGCAGCTTCTTGGACATGGGTCAGCCCCAGCATTTT
clone size: -
V gene: TRBV6-2/TRBV6-3
D gene: -
J gene: TRBJ1-5

CDR3 protein: CASSDRTGIFF
CDR3 DNA: TGTGCCAGCAGCGACCGGACAGGGATCTTCTTT
clone size: -
V gene: TRBV9
D gene: TRBD1
J gene: TRBJ1-1

CDR3 protein: CASSGLAVNTDTQYF
CDR3 DNA: TGTGCCAGCAGCGGACTAGCGGTGAACACAGATACGCAGTATTTT
clone size: -
V gene: TRBV11-2
D gene: TRBD2
J gene: TRBJ2-3

CDR3 protein: CAVEEWEGHYNEQFF
CDR3 DNA: TGTGCCGTAGAAGAATGGGAGGGTCATTACAATGAGCAGTTCTTC
clone size: -
V gene: TRBV2
D gene: TRBD2
J gene: TRBJ2-1

CDR3 protein: CASSSTSGGARTDTQYF
CDR3 DNA: TGTGCCAGCAGCTCGACTAGCGGGGGGGCCAGGACAGATACGCAGTATTTT
clone size: -
V gene: TRBV7-9
D gene: TRBD2
J gene: TRBJ2-3

CDR3 protein: CATSDSTGSEANYGYTF
CDR3 DNA: TGTGCCACCAGTGATTCAACAGGGAGTGAGGCTAACTATGGCTACACCTTC
clone size: -
V gene: TRBV24-1
D gene: -
J gene: TRBJ1-2

CDR3 protein: CASSQNREAGPSGANVLTF
CDR3 DNA: TGTGCCAGCAGCCAAAATCGGGAGGCAGGCCCCTCTGGGGCCAACGTCCTGACTTTC
clone size: once
V gene: TRBV7-9
D gene: TRBD2
J gene: TRBJ2-6

CDR3 protein: CASRQGIDTGELFF
CDR3 DNA: TGTGCCAGCAGGCAGGGAATTGACACCGGGGAGCTGTTTTTT
clone size: -
V gene: TRBV25-1
D gene: -
J gene: TRBJ2-2

CDR3 protein: CSVAPGWAMNTEAFF
CDR3 DNA: TGCAGCGTTGCACCAGGATGGGCGATGAACACTGAAGCTTTCTTT
clone size: -
V gene: TRBV29-1
D gene: -
J gene: TRBJ1-1

CDR3 protein: CATSRSAGVGDTQYF
CDR3 DNA: TGTGCCACCTCACGCTCTGCGGGAGTTGGAGATACGCAGTATTTT
clone size: -
V gene: TRBV27
D gene: TRBD2
J gene: TRBJ2-3

CDR3 protein: CATSQGFKNIQYF
CDR3 DNA: TGTGCCACCTCACAGGGATTCAAAAACATTCAGTACTTC
clone size: -
V gene: TRBV28
D gene: -
J gene: TRBJ2-4

CDR3 protein: CASSREAAGNTIYF
CDR3 DNA: TGTGCCAGCAGCCGCGAGGCAGCTGGAAACACCATATATTTT
clone size: -
V gene: TRBV7-9
D gene: -
J gene: TRBJ1-3

CDR3 protein: CASSLARSHEQYF
CDR3 DNA: TGTGCCAGCAGCTTGGCCAGGTCCCACGAGCAGTACTTC
clone size: -
V gene: TRBV5-4
D gene: -
J gene: TRBJ2-7

CDR3 protein: CASRPPEGWKNTIYF
CDR3 DNA: TGTGCCAGCAGGCCTCCGGAGGGGTGGAAAAACACCATATATTTT
clone size: once
V gene: TRBV6-6
D gene: -
J gene: TRBJ1-3

CDR3 protein: CASSIGHYNEQFF
CDR3 DNA: TGTGCCAGTAGTATAGGTCACTACAATGAGCAGTTCTTC
clone size: -
V gene: TRBV19
D gene: -
J gene: TRBJ2-1

CDR3 protein: CAISETDQPQHF
CDR3 DNA: TGTGCCATCAGTGAAACCGATCAGCCCCAGCATTTT
clone size: -
V gene: TRBV10-3
D gene: -
J gene: TRBJ1-5

CDR3 protein: CASSLSPGGLTGELFF
CDR3 DNA: TGTGCCAGCAGTTTATCACCCGGGGGCTTGACCGGGGAGCTGTTTTTT
clone size: -
V gene: TRBV27
D gene: -
J gene: TRBJ2-2

CDR3 protein: CASSPHGPQYF
CDR3 DNA: TGTGCCAGCAGCCCCCACGGCCCGCAGTATTTT
clone size: -
V gene: TRBV7-9
D gene: -
J gene: TRBJ2-3

CDR3 protein: CASSDRGLNTEAFF
CDR3 DNA: TGTGCCAGCAGCGACAGGGGGCTGAACACTGAAGCTTTCTTT
clone size: -
V gene: TRBV7-8
D gene: TRBD1
J gene: TRBJ1-1

CDR3 protein: CASSISRDGVGYTF
CDR3 DNA: TGTGCCAGCAGTATATCACGGGACGGTGTTGGCTACACCTTC
clone size: -
V gene: TRBV27
D gene: -
J gene: TRBJ1-2

CDR3 protein: CASREAEGTYNEQFF
CDR3 DNA: TGTGCCAGCAGGGAAGCGGAGGGTACGTACAATGAGCAGTTCTTC
clone size: -
V gene: TRBV5-4
D gene: -
J gene: TRBJ2-1

CDR3 protein: CASTGRFWGNQPQHF
CDR3 DNA: TGTGCCAGCACCGGTAGGTTTTGGGGCAATCAGCCCCAGCATTTT
clone size: -
V gene: TRBV19
D gene: -
J gene: TRBJ1-5

CDR3 protein: CASSNSSPGGGYGYTF
CDR3 DNA: TGTGCCAGTAGCAACTCATCTCCGGGAGGAGGCTATGGCTACACCTTC
clone size: -
V gene: TRBV19
D gene: -
J gene: TRBJ1-2